This entry describes one TCR beta chain. Its target antigen remains unknown. Base qualities are not at hand, and no much larger clone is one base apart. The library was generated by the immunoSEQ multiplex PCR assay. A mixture of 60 forward primers for TCR Vbeta segments and 13 reverse primers for TCR Jbeta segments was used in the multiplex PCR. A multiplex PCR assay on genomic DNA amplified the CDR3 region of rearranged TCR beta genes. The amplified TCR beta libraries were sequenced on the Illumina HiSeq System as 87-base-pair reads. In the authors' own workflow: Across the 500 to 700 repertoires, a later analysis counted about 81 million unique TCR beta chains, 8.5 million to 12 million of which were shared by at least two donors. A nearest-neighbor algorithm error-corrected the raw reads and collapsed the reads into unique sequences, merging closely related sequences to remove PCR and sequencing errors. Alignment of CDR3 sequences to IMGT reference sequences was used to assign V, D and J gene segments. For a sequence to be retained, at least a six-nucleotide match to both a V gene segment and a J gene segment was required. A rearrangement was called productive if the CDR3 had no stop codons and remained in frame with V and J, and every other rearrangement was called non-productive. Following IMGT convention, CDR3 was defined as the stretch from the second conserved V-encoded cysteine to the conserved J-encoded phenylalanine. In an earlier analysis of 550 to 650 of the donors, sequences lacking an unambiguous match to a single V gene segment were excluded. An earlier analysis of 587 of the donors called V segments functional above 56.7% productive rearrangements and segregating when the between-donor standard deviation exceeded 5%. A statistical classification framework was developed to diagnose cytomegalovirus status using the catalog of TCR beta chain sequences. In a later analysis, V and J genes were assigned by comparing TCR nucleotide sequences against IMGT/GENE-DB human TR gene sequences. The TCRdist pipeline was used in a later analysis to assign CDR3 sequences and most-parsimonious VDJ recombination scenarios. In a later analysis, each TCR beta chain was defined by its CDR3 amino acid sequence together with its V-gene family, and reads lacking a unique V-gene family were excluded. As a way to deal with suspected cross-contamination and a sequencing artifact, a later analysis dropped 450 to 600 nucleotide sequences that were highly shared and had low generation probability. In a later analysis, a clonal expansion index was calculated for each public chain from normalized within-repertoire ranks of inferred template counts. Generation probabilities in a later analysis came from a VDJ recombination model fitted to out-of-frame rearrangements, and those results were checked against IGoR. In a later analysis, TCR-TCR, TCR-HLA and TCR-CMV co-occurrence was scored with hypergeometric tests, and a repertoire-size bias correction was applied to TCR pairs. A later analysis estimated false discovery rates by permuting HLA or CMV assignments 20 times. In a later analysis, co-occurring TCRs were grouped using DBSCAN, with TCRdist sequence similarity added in when clustering inside HLA-allele-positive subsets. Repertoires with fewer than 30,000 or more than 120,000 public chains were left out of co-occurrence clustering, as were five repertoires with anomalous nucleotide sharing. Drawn from immuneACCESS, this table holds only the in-frame rearrangements with V and J called that TCRdb kept. Clones are partly lost; checked studies trace under half to an unresolved V gene and leave the rest unexplained. V, J and clone size are taken as reported in that table, and D and trimming were inferred from the DNA itself. This sample is represented by 200,000 to 250,000 clones; over 60% of them were singletons. The ten largest clones take up under 2% of the sample.

The cohort comprised some 680 healthy bone marrow donors. Cohort members were all nominally healthy when sampled, although unrecorded immune exposures were likely present. The donor tested CMV seronegative and was one of the 352 seronegative cohort members. Every donor gave a peripheral blood sample, and the peripheral blood mononuclear cells from that sample were used for TCR beta sequencing. The Qiagen DNeasy Blood Extraction Kit was used to extract genomic DNA from the blood cell samples. These data originate in a study of cytomegalovirus exposure and HLA in healthy donors (TCRdb year 2017). For the wider study: An earlier analysis of 587 of the donors reported 276 Gb of sequence data and 120 million or so unique TCR beta sequences from 190 million or so T cells. Roughly 310 gigabases of sequencing data and 70 million to 100 million unique TCR sequences were included in an early release covering about 620 HLA-typed donors. Of the 398 genotyped donors, over 70% fell in the genetic ancestry cluster associated with self-reported Caucasian donors. The study aimed to test whether signatures of past pathogen exposure could be identified by cataloging public T cell receptors. The T cell repertoires of about 700 subjects were profiled by immunosequencing and related to cytomegalovirus serostatus. In addition to the first cohort of approximately 650 subjects, a separate validation cohort of 120 different subjects was used. High-throughput TCR immunosequencing, statistical association of individual TCRs with disease status, and machine learning were combined to predict cytomegalovirus infection status. In a later analysis, previously published TCR beta repertoires from about 640 donors were re-analyzed and high-resolution HLA genotyping was added so that TCR occurrence patterns could be studied. In the later analysis, no new phenotypic data were used to find candidate immune exposures; instead, reliance was placed on TCR beta sequences and their occurrence across donors. In an earlier analysis of over 550 of the donors, high-throughput TCR beta sequencing was used to judge whether each TCR beta V gene segment behaved as functional or pseudogenic. Donor age, sex, ethnicity and CMV serostatus were compiled together with the repertoire data. In a later genetic analysis, genome-wide SNP genotypes for about 65% of the roughly 700 donors were used, and that subset was treated as a discovery cohort. Every repertoire in the discovery cohort had been generated on one and the same sequencing platform. Class I and class II HLA loci were covered by the typing at four-digit resolution. The number of donors typed differed by locus, with about 620-630 for A, B, C, DRB1 and DQB1, more than 500 for DQA1, 600 to 610 for DPA1, and 400 to 490 for DPB1. Roughly five DR-DQ haplotypes were handled as single units for association and clustering because linkage in the cohort was strong. Among over 350 genotyped donors of the cohort, an average of approximately 240,000 unique TCR beta nucleotide sequences were sequenced per donor, around 18% of them non-productive. Paper-wide results and their limitations: In a later analysis, HLA-associated TCR beta chains showed more clonal expansion and lower generation probabilities than non-associated chains that were equally common. At a false discovery rate of 0.05, a later analysis linked 15,000 to 20,000 TCR beta sequences to specific HLA alleles. According to a later analysis, parvovirus B19, influenza, CMV and Epstein-Barr virus appeared linked to several top co-occurrence clusters. A later analysis found that TCR association rates varied across HLA loci, with DRB1 alleles showing the most associated TCRs and HLA-C alleles the fewest. In a later analysis, most CMV-associated TCR beta chains were found to appear HLA-restricted, with HLA associations seemingly driven largely by CMV exposure. Because counts were too low, approximately 18 rarely observed V segments, including chromosome 9 orphons, were excluded from the earlier analysis of 587 of the donors. In a later genetic analysis, fewer N-insertions in productive TCRs were reported among donors in an Asian-associated ancestry cluster than the approximately 710-donor mean. Only TCR beta chains were sequenced in this cohort, and the absence of alpha or paired-chain data limited detectable features. HLA typing was unavailable for some donors at each locus, so association tests used only the typed subset. The authors suggested that the approach could potentially be extended to other disease states and immunological phenotypes. Linkage disequilibrium might explain the correlated functional status among segregating V segments, but an unknown experimental factor could not be excluded. A further reported finding was that TCR beta sequences accurately predicted the HLA-A and HLA-B alleles for most subjects in the first cohort. The 87-base-pair reads could not distinguish some IMGT-functional V segments, including TRBV6-2 and TRBV6-3, so those segments were excluded. In vitro tests confirmed that three of the cytomegalovirus-associated TCR beta chains recognize cytomegalovirus antigens. Most TCR sequences were seen in very few donors, while some public TCRs were found in many individuals. A group of highly shared sequence variants was considered likely to be a technical artifact of the sequencing pipeline. Immune exposure information for the cohort was limited to CMV serostatus. Sequencing depth was assumed to be roughly uniform across donors in the presence/absence analyses, though that assumption may not hold. The classifier was reported to diagnose cytomegalovirus status with high specificity and sensitivity in both the original and validation cohorts. When HLA alleles, especially DR and DQ, strongly co-occurred, attributing TCR associations to individual alleles was difficult. Broadly in line with IMGT annotations, most TCR beta V segments showed up in productive rearrangements about 90% or about 30% of the time in an earlier analysis of approximately 600 of the donors. In a later genetic analysis, a missense DCLRE1C variant was associated with V-gene and J-gene trimming of TCR beta chains, and the association was replicated in an independent cohort. The study listed 164 TCR beta chains as associated with cytomegalovirus.

V lost 0 bases and J lost 4 bases, and the count of bases not matched to a germline gene is 11. CDR1 and CDR2 are read off the germline V gene (reference sequence) as LNHDA and SQIVND. From the cysteine through the phenylalanine, the CDR3 covers 18 amino acids. Only the CDR3 DNA stays, 54 bases, in frame from base 1. The material sequenced was PBMCs. The chain employs TRBV19 and TRBJ2-1; TRBD2 fits 8 bases in the junction. The origin of this receptor is a man younger than 30 in good health and CMV-seronegative. The CDR3 corresponds to CASSIDRRRGDFYNEQFF. The DNA reads as follows: TGTGCCAGTAGTATAGATCGGCGGCGGGGGGACTTTTACAATGAGCAGTTCTTC.